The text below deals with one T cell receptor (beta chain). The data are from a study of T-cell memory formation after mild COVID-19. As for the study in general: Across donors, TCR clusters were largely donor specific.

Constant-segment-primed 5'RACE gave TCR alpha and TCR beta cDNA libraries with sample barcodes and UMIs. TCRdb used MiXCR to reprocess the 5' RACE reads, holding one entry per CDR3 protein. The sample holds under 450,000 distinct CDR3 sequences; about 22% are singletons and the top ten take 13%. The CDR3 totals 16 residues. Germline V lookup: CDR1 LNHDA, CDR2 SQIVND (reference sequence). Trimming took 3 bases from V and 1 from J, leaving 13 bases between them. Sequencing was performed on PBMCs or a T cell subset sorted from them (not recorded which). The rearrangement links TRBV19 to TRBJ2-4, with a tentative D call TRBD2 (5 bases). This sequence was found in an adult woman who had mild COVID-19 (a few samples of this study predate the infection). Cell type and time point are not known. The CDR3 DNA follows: TGTGCCAGTAGTATCCGGGGATGGTCGGCCAAAAACATTCAGTACTTC. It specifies CASSIRGWSAKNIQYF.